These 17 T cell receptor beta chains share one sample of origin, sequenced in a study of shared T cell receptors in the human thymus. Here immunoSEQ multiplex PCR was the method, and the copy in TCRdb shows in-frame clones only, minus some. The sample records hundreds of thousands of clones, roughly 90% being singletons. This sample was also put to use in a study of human thymus T cells.

Sequenced: thymocytes. Receptors were obtained from a boy younger than two with a congenital heart defect.

The chain recombines TRBV4-1 with TRBJ1-4; 8 nucleotides match TRBD1. This CDR3 contains 17 residues. Germline lookup yields CDR1 MGHRA and CDR2 YSYEKL. V trimming: 2 bases; J trimming: 10 bases; junction bases outside the gene matches: 15. The CDR3 reads CASSQLLQGALMGKLFF. CDR3 DNA: TGCGCCAGCAGCCAACTTCTTCAGGGGGCTCTCATGGGAAAACTGTTTTTT.

The J gene is TRBJ1-2, the V gene TRBV6-1; TRBD1 matches at 10 bases. The CDR3 length is 14 residues. The V gene's germline CDR1 is MNHNS and CDR2 SASEGT. V lost 4 bases to trimming and J lost 8 bases; unmatched junction nucleotides: 7. CDR3 coding DNA: TGTGCCAGCAGTGTACCGGGACAGGGGTGCGGCTACACCTTC. Amino acid sequence: CASSVPGQGCGYTF.

The J gene is TRBJ2-1, the V gene TRBV5-6; TRBD2 matches at 11 bases. This CDR3 has 18 residues. V trimming: 0 bases; J trimming: 7 bases; junction bases outside the gene matches: 12. Looked up from germline, CDR1 is SGHDT and CDR2 is YYEEEE. CDR3 DNA: TGTGCCAGCAGCTTGGCGTGGGTAGCGGGAGGGCCCTCGAATGAGCAGTTCTTC. Translating it yields CASSLAWVAGGPSNEQFF.

CDR3 sequence reads: CASSSGGDPDEQYF. Written as DNA, the CDR3 is TGTGCCAGCAGCTCCGGGGGGGACCCCGACGAGCAGTACTTC. The chain couples TRBV7-3 to TRBJ2-7; 8 bases are shared with TRBD2. The J segment lost 5 bases and the V segment lost 4 bases, leaving 7 bases of the junction unmatched. CDR3 size: 14 residues. Looked up from germline, CDR1 is SGHTA and CDR2 is FQGTGA.

The chain employs TRBV11-2 and TRBJ2-1; 12 nucleotides line up with TRBD2. The CDR3 extends over 19 amino acids. V was clipped by 0 bases and J by 6 bases; unmatched bases: 12. Germline CDR1 is SGHAT and CDR2 is FQNNGV. CDR3 sequence reads: CASSLESIRLAGAGNEQFF. The CDR3 nucleotides read TGTGCCAGCAGCTTAGAAAGTATCCGACTAGCGGGAGCAGGCAATGAGCAGTTCTTC.

The rearrangement uses TRBV5-1 and TRBJ2-7, with TRBD1 matching over 10 bases. The CDR3 covers 18 residues. V trimming: 0 bases; J trimming: 5 bases; junction bases outside the gene matches: 14. From germline, CDR1 is SGHRS and CDR2 YFSETQ. CDR3 nucleotides: TGCGCCAGCAGCTTGGCATCACCCGAGGACAGGGGGTTCGACGAGCAGTACTTC. Translating it yields CASSLASPEDRGFDEQYF.

This chain joins TRBV4-3 and TRBJ2-2; D gene uncertain. The ends were cut back, 0 bases at V and 4 bases at J, with 6 bases in the middle. Germline-derived CDR1 and CDR2 are LGHNA and YSLEER. This CDR3 comprises 14 residues. Here the CDR3 DNA reads TGCGCCAGCAGCCAAGAATCCGGCACCGGGGAGCTGTTTTTT. This gives the protein CASSQESGTGELFF.

This chain uses TRBV29-1 with TRBJ2-5, with 9 bases matching TRBD1. The CDR3 contains 12 residues. Germline values: CDR1 SQVTM, CDR2 ANQGSEA. Trimming removed 8 bases from V and 4 bases from J; junction bases left unmatched: 5. The CDR3 sequence: CSYTGGGETQYF. Here the CDR3 DNA reads TGCAGCTATACAGGGGGCGGAGAGACCCAGTACTTC.

This chain connects TRBV2 to TRBJ2-7; no firm D call. The V gene lost 7 bases and the J gene lost 2 bases, with 9 bases spanning the gap. CDR1 SNHLY and CDR2 FYNNEI come from the germline V gene. This CDR3 is 12 amino acids long. Here the CDR3 reads CASTSGPYEQYF. For the CDR3, the DNA is TGTGCCAGCACATCAGGCCCCTACGAGCAGTACTTC.

CDR3 coding DNA: TGTGCCAGCAGTTCCCCGGGGGGGGCTGGTGAAAAACTGTTTTTT. It encodes CASSSPGGAGEKLFF. The V gene is TRBV28, the J gene TRBJ1-4, with D possibly TRBD1 on 6 matching bases. The CDR3 has 15 residues. The germline V and J ends were trimmed by 4 bases and 7 bases, with 16 bases remaining between them. Germline CDR1 MDHEN, CDR2 SYDVKM.

CDR3 residues: CASRRTDYGYTF. CDR3 DNA sequence: TGTGCCAGCAGGCGGACTGATTATGGCTACACCTTC. This sequence joins TRBV2 and TRBJ1-2; D call uncertain. The ends were cut back, 6 bases at V and 5 bases at J, with 10 bases in the middle. Germline CDR1 reads SNHLY; CDR2 reads FYNNEI. CDR3 length: 12 amino acids.

This clone showed up just once. The chain employs TRBV28 and TRBJ2-5, with 8 nucleotides matching TRBD2. The ends lost 6 bases at V and 3 bases at J; junction bases unmatched: 15. CDR1 and CDR2 from the germline V gene are MDHEN and SYDVKM. There are 17 residues in the CDR3. CDR3 region: CASSNPWPGLDEETQYF. The CDR3 region has the DNA TGTGCCAGCAGCAACCCCTGGCCGGGACTAGATGAAGAGACCCAGTACTTC. Full variable domain (missing parts from reference TRBV28 and TRBJ2-5): DVKVTQSSRYLVKRTGEKVFLECVQDMDHENMFWYRQDPGLGLRLIYFSYDVKMKEKGDIPEGYSVSREKKERFSLILESASTNQTSMYLCASSNPWPGLDEETQYFGPGTRLLVL.

The gene calls are TRBV29-1 and TRBJ2-2, with 12 bases that match TRBD1. The CDR3 sequence is 18 residues long. V gave up 3 bases and J gave up 0 bases; unmatched junction bases: 8. CDR1 and CDR2 (germline): SQVTM, ANQGSEA. CDR3 sequence reads: CSVEGTGGETTNTGELFF. The CDR3 nucleotides read TGCAGCGTTGAGGGGACAGGGGGCGAGACAACGAACACCGGGGAGCTGTTTTTT.

The chain combines TRBV13 with TRBJ2-5, with 9 bases identical to TRBD2. V shed 1 base and J 4 bases; nucleotides not matched to a gene: 10. There are 17 residues in the CDR3. Looked up from germline, CDR1 is PRHDT and CDR2 is FYEKMQ (reference sequence). The CDR3 reads CASSLAGGRGDGETQYF. The DNA for the CDR3 is TGTGCCAGCAGCTTAGCTGGCGGGAGGGGCGATGGAGAGACCCAGTACTTC.

V usage is TRBV27 and J usage is TRBJ2-3; TRBD2 agrees at 8 bases. The CDR3 is made up of 15 amino acids. Trimming at V came to 4 bases and at J to 2 bases, leaving 5 bases not matched to a gene. Germline lookup yields CDR1 MNHEY and CDR2 SMNVEV (reference sequence). The CDR3 bases are TGTGCCAGCAGTTCCGCGGGAGGTCTCACAGATACGCAGTATTTT. Translating gives CASSSAGGLTDTQYF.

The chain recombines TRBV25-1 with TRBJ2-1, with 8 bases that match TRBD2. V lost 5 bases to trimming and J lost 4 bases; unmatched junction nucleotides: 13. The CDR3 runs 17 residues. Germline CDR1 MGHDK, CDR2 SYGVNS. The CDR3 coding sequence is TGTGCCAGCAGTCCCCCGAGTGATAGCGGGAATTACAATGAGCAGTTCTTC. It yields the protein CASSPPSDSGNYNEQFF. The whole variable domain, remainder taken from reference TRBV25-1 and TRBJ2-1, is EADIYQTPRYLVIGTGKKITLECSQTMGHDKMYWYQQDPGMELHLIHYSYGVNSTEKGDLSSESTVSRIRTEHFPLTLESARPSHTSQYLCASSPPSDSGNYNEQFFGPGTRLTVL.

V gene TRBV2 combines with J gene TRBJ2-5, with D perhaps TRBD2 (5 bases). The CDR3 covers 13 residues. Germline CDR1 and CDR2: SNHLY and FYNNEI. The germline V and J ends were trimmed by 4 bases and 3 bases, with 9 bases remaining between them. This CDR3 is CASSGGEKETQYF. CDR3 bases: TGTGCCAGCAGTGGGGGAGAAAAAGAGACCCAGTACTTC.